The present entry profiles one TCR beta chain with its context. As yet, its antigen is unknown. This table comes from immunoSEQ multiplex PCR, and its TCRdb copy is limited to in-frame clones, with some not included. The repertoire holds some 2.1 million clones, with 85% to 95% as singletons. Germline loops: CDR1 MGHRA, CDR2 YSYEKL. This CDR3 has 11 residues. V lost 9 bases and J lost 5, with 10 bases in between. These data originate in a study of shared clonotypes between healthy human individuals. General study findings and limits: Clonotype sharing across a few donors was observed for around 5% of naive CD4 clonotypes. Clonotype sharing among donors was thought likely to change with sequencing depth.

Study donors comprised healthy, HIV-negative adults devoid of recent acute infection or vaccination. This sequence was found in a man aged 18 to 30 in good health. Sequencing was done on a sample of naive CD4+ T cells sorted from blood. The subset here: CD45RA+ positively selected. The J gene is TRBJ1-2, the V gene TRBV4-1; no reliable D call. CDR3 sequence reads: CARSLPYGYTF. CDR3 nucleotides: TGCGCCAGATCCCTCCCGTATGGCTACACCTTC.